These T cell receptor beta chains were read from a single sample in a study of regulatory T cells in long-lasting Graves disease. TCRdb recomputed calls from the multiplex PCR reads with MiXCR, one row per CDR3 protein. The data hold 400,000 to 500,000 distinct CDR3 sequences, with approximately 16% observed a single time. The data also belong to a second study, concerning T cells in Graves' hyperthyroidism and ophthalmopathy.

The sample here was peripheral blood mononuclear cells (PBMCs), taken at new diagnosis, from a patient treated with antithyroid drugs. These receptors originate from a woman aged 25 to 45 with Graves disease. The CDR3 runs from the conserved cysteine through the conserved F or W. The order of the fields is J gene, V gene, clone size, D gene, CDR3 protein, CDR3 DNA. A D gene is named only where the DNA matches it firmly. Clone size appears in some rows only: once, few, many, or a class for an expanded clone.

>TRBJ2-1|TRBV10-3|-|TRBD1
CAISDPGGEGYEQFF
TGTGCCATCAGTGACCCAGGGGGAGAAGGATATGAGCAGTTCTTC
>TRBJ2-7|TRBV15|many|-
CATSNSLRDEQYF
TGTGCCACCAGCAACTCGCTACGGGACGAGCAGTACTTC
>TRBJ2-3|TRBV7-9|many|-
CASSLKQSTDTQYF
TGTGCCAGCAGCTTAAAACAGTCCACAGATACGCAGTATTTT
>TRBJ1-2|TRBV20-1|many|-
CSARKTRGDGYGYTF
TGCAGTGCTAGAAAAACCAGGGGTGACGGCTATGGCTACACCTTC
>TRBJ2-7|TRBV5-5|many|-
CASSLGRGRIYEQYF
TGTGCCAGCAGCTTGGGTCGTGGCAGGATCTACGAGCAGTACTTC
>TRBJ2-3|TRBV6-4|-|-
CASSAGFGTDTQYF
TGTGCCAGCAGTGCGGGTTTCGGCACAGATACGCAGTATTTT
>TRBJ2-7|TRBV5-8|many|TRBD2
CASSPTGTSGRASYEQYF
TGTGCCAGCAGCCCGACTGGGACTAGCGGGAGAGCTTCCTACGAGCAGTACTTC
>TRBJ2-1|TRBV2|many|TRBD2
CASTARTSPNEQFF
TGTGCCAGCACGGCGAGGACTAGCCCCAATGAGCAGTTCTTC
>TRBJ2-5|TRBV15|-|-
CATSRRGAGVSETQYF
TGTGCCACCAGCCGGAGGGGGGCAGGGGTGTCGGAGACCCAGTACTTC
>TRBJ1-1|TRBV6-2/TRBV6-3|few|-
CASRKPGRMNTEAFF
TGTGCCAGCAGGAAACCGGGACGTATGAACACTGAAGCTTTCTTT
>TRBJ1-1|TRBV5-1|-|TRBD1
CASSTTGGNTEAFF
TGCGCCAGCAGCACGACAGGGGGGAACACTGAAGCTTTCTTT
>TRBJ2-1|TRBV6-1|few|-
CASRGGQLSSYNEQFF
TGTGCCAGCAGGGGTGGACAGCTGAGCTCCTACAATGAGCAGTTCTTC
>TRBJ1-1|TRBV7-9|few|TRBD1
CASRPVPGQLNTEAFF
TGTGCCAGCAGGCCCGTTCCGGGACAGCTAAACACTGAAGCTTTCTTT
>TRBJ2-3|TRBV11-3|many|-
CASSLDRGGSGRDTQYF
TGTGCCAGCAGCTTAGATCGAGGGGGGTCCGGGAGAGATACGCAGTATTTT
>TRBJ2-5|TRBV9|-|TRBD2
CASDPSATAGLETQYF
TGTGCCAGCGACCCCTCGGCCACAGCGGGATTAGAGACCCAGTACTTC
>TRBJ2-3|TRBV7-2|few|TRBD2
CASNPSGTSTDTQYF
TGTGCCAGCAACCCTAGCGGTACTAGCACAGATACGCAGTATTTT
>TRBJ2-7|TRBV27|-|-
CASRGLSYYEQYF
TGTGCCAGCAGAGGGCTAAGCTACTACGAGCAGTACTTC
>TRBJ2-5|TRBV6-5|-|-
CASSSSEGQETQYF
TGTGCCAGCAGTTCCTCGGAGGGCCAAGAGACCCAGTACTTC
>TRBJ2-1|TRBV20-1|many|TRBD1
CSARGDRYNEQFF
TGCAGTGCTAGAGGGGACAGATACAATGAGCAGTTCTTC
>TRBJ2-3|TRBV6-1|many|-
CATHRGPKDTQYF
TGTGCCACGCACCGGGGTCCCAAAGATACGCAGTATTTT
>TRBJ1-4|TRBV6-2/TRBV6-3|few|-
CASSTSLVPRESNEKLFF
TGTGCCAGCAGCACCTCGTTGGTTCCGCGAGAATCGAATGAAAAACTGTTTTTT
>TRBJ2-1|TRBV6-1|-|-
CASSLRDRGNNEQFF
TGTGCCAGCAGCCTCCGGGACCGAGGAAACAATGAGCAGTTCTTC
>TRBJ2-7|TRBV2|many|TRBD2
CASSYGTSGFNYEQYF
TGTGCCAGCAGTTATGGGACTAGCGGGTTCAACTACGAGCAGTACTTC
>TRBJ2-1|TRBV5-1|few|TRBD2
CASSFGLETEQFF
TGCGCCAGCAGCTTTGGACTAGAAACTGAGCAGTTCTTC
>TRBJ2-2|TRBV12-5|many|-
CASGPHSGELFF
TGTGCTAGTGGTCCCCACTCCGGGGAGCTGTTTTTT
>TRBJ2-1|TRBV4-2|many|TRBD2
CASSQAGLAGGAGHEQFF
TGTGCCAGCAGCCAAGCCGGACTAGCGGGAGGTGCAGGGCATGAGCAGTTCTTC
>TRBJ1-1|TRBV6-1|many|TRBD1
CASNPPGTAKNTEAFF
TGTGCCAGCAACCCACCAGGGACAGCGAAGAACACTGAAGCTTTCTTT
>TRBJ2-6|TRBV5-6|-|-
CASRRGRNSGANVLTF
TGTGCCAGTAGGAGGGGGCGGAACTCTGGGGCCAACGTCCTGACTTTC
>TRBJ2-3|TRBV28|many|-
CASRSGGLTSSTRLDTQYF
TGTGCCAGCAGGTCCGGGGGTCTGACTAGTTCTACTCGGTTAGATACGCAGTATTTT
>TRBJ2-3|TRBV6-1|-|-
CASSERAGWRPDTQYF
TGTGCCAGCAGTGAAAGGGCGGGATGGCGTCCAGATACGCAGTATTTT
>TRBJ1-3|TRBV7-9|few|-
CASSLGDTFSGNTIYF
TGTGCCAGCAGCTTAGGGGACACCTTCTCTGGAAACACCATATATTTT
>TRBJ2-1|TRBV3-1|many|-
CASSQDRDYTFF
TGTGCCAGCAGCCAAGATAGAGACTATACGTTCTTC
>TRBJ2-3|TRBV28|-|TRBD1
CASSRPGQGADTQYF
TGTGCCAGCAGCCGACCGGGACAGGGGGCAGATACGCAGTATTTT
>TRBJ2-1|TRBV5-4|-|-
CASSLYGWTSGTYNEQFF
TGTGCCAGCAGCTTGTACGGGTGGACCTCCGGCACCTACAATGAGCAGTTCTTC
>TRBJ2-7|TRBV20-1|many|-
CSARGPGRDEQYF
TGCAGTGCTAGAGGGCCAGGGCGGGACGAGCAGTACTTC
>TRBJ2-1|TRBV6-1|many|TRBD2
CASSEALGAGGVGEQFF
TGTGCCAGCAGTGAAGCGTTGGGAGCGGGAGGGGTAGGAGAGCAGTTCTTC
>TRBJ2-7|TRBV20-1|few|-
CSARGGLDHEQYF
TGCAGTGCTAGAGGGGGGCTAGACCACGAGCAGTACTTC
>TRBJ1-6|TRBV5-5|-|TRBD1
CASSPDRGTLNSPLHF
TGTGCCAGCAGCCCGGACAGGGGCACGCTCAATTCACCCCTCCACTTT
>TRBJ1-1|TRBV9|-|-
CASSVAPRNTEAFF
TGTGCCAGCAGCGTAGCTCCGAGGAACACTGAAGCTTTCTTT
>TRBJ2-5|TRBV28|few|-
CASSLDPKGTPYQETQYF
TGTGCCAGCAGTTTGGATCCAAAGGGGACCCCGTACCAAGAGACCCAGTACTTC
>TRBJ1-1|TRBV4-1|-|-
CASSRRGVGTEAFF
TGCGCCAGCAGCCGCCGAGGTGTCGGAACTGAAGCTTTCTTT
>TRBJ2-5|TRBV4-1|many|TRBD2
CASSQGLAAETQYF
TGCGCCAGCAGCCAAGGACTAGCGGCAGAGACCCAGTACTTC
>TRBJ1-1|TRBV20-1|many|-
CSAEAPTVNTEAFF
TGCAGTGCTGAAGCCCCGACAGTGAACACTGAAGCTTTCTTT
>TRBJ2-1|TRBV6-1|many|-
CASSDSTGWWQFF
TGTGCCAGCAGTGATAGTACAGGATGGTGGCAGTTCTTC
>TRBJ1-5|TRBV19|few|-
CASSKQTGYNQPQHF
TGTGCCAGTAGTAAGCAGACCGGCTACAATCAGCCCCAGCATTTT
>TRBJ2-7|TRBV20-1|many|-
CSARELSSYEQYF
TGCAGTGCTAGAGAACTGAGCTCCTACGAGCAGTACTTC
>TRBJ2-7|TRBV7-6|many|-
CASTPAAGGYEQYF
TGTGCCAGCACCCCAGCGGCCGGGGGCTACGAGCAGTACTTC
>TRBJ1-5|TRBV18|-|TRBD1
CASSPNLPGGDNQPQHF
TGTGCCAGCTCACCAAACCTTCCAGGGGGCGACAATCAGCCCCAGCATTTT
>TRBJ2-3|TRBV10-1|-|-
CASSDQERGIDTQYF
TGCGCCAGCAGTGACCAGGAACGGGGAATAGATACGCAGTATTTT
>TRBJ2-4|TRBV3-1|-|TRBD2
CASSIRAAGGLVAKNIQYF
TGTGCCAGCAGCATAAGGGCAGCGGGAGGACTCGTAGCCAAAAACATTCAGTACTTC
>TRBJ2-1|TRBV11-2|-|TRBD1
CASSQGGVRNEQFF
TGTGCCAGCAGCCAAGGGGGCGTAAGGAATGAGCAGTTCTTC
>TRBJ1-4|TRBV20-1|many|TRBD1
CSAGQGGSNEKLFF
TGCAGTGCTGGACAGGGGGGTTCTAATGAAAAACTGTTTTTT
>TRBJ2-3|TRBV27|many|-
CATTSGQGGTDTQYF
TGTGCCACCACATCTGGGCAGGGGGGGACAGATACGCAGTATTTT
>TRBJ2-2|TRBV6-2/TRBV6-3|-|-
CASSYVLPPVSSSTGELFF
TGTGCCAGCAGTTACGTGTTGCCACCCGTTAGTAGTAGCACCGGGGAGCTGTTTTTT
>TRBJ2-1|TRBV11-2|-|TRBD1
CASSQGSGGSYNEQFF
TGCGCCAGCAGCCAAGGGTCAGGGGGCTCCTACAATGAGCAGTTCTTC
>TRBJ1-1|TRBV19|-|TRBD1
CASSIRVGTGGSAEAFF
TGTGCCAGTAGTATAAGGGTTGGGACAGGGGGGTCTGCTGAAGCTTTCTTT
>TRBJ2-1|TRBV6-1|many|TRBD2
CASRKASGRGNEQFF
TGTGCCAGCAGGAAAGCTAGCGGGAGAGGCAATGAGCAGTTCTTC
>TRBJ2-2|TRBV12-3/TRBV12-4|-|-
CASSSNRNIGELFF
TGTGCCAGCAGTTCGAACAGGAACATCGGGGAGCTGTTTTTT
>TRBJ2-3|TRBV7-2|many|-
CASSAHGGGADTQYF
TGTGCCAGCAGCGCCCATGGAGGGGGGGCGGATACGCAGTATTTT